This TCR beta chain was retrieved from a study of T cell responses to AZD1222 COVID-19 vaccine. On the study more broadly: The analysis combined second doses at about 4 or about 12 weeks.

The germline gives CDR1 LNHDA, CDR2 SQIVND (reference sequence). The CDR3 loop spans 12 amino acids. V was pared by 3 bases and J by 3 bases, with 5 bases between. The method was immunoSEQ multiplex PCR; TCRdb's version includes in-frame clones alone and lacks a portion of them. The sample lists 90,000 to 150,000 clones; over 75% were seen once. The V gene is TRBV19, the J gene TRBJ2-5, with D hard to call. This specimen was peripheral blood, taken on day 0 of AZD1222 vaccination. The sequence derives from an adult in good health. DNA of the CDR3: TGTGCCAGTAGTATTTCGGAAGAGACCCAGTACTTC. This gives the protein CASSISEETQYF.